A selection of T cell receptor beta chains follows, all from one sample in a study of T cells of healthy individuals. From the 5' RACE reads, TCRdb called clonotypes with MiXCR, one entry per CDR3 protein. The table lists 41,000 or so distinct CDR3 sequences, more than 4.5% of them singletons. These receptors came from a human donor in good health. The CDR3 runs from the conserved cysteine through the conserved F or W. The order of the fields is V gene, D gene, clone size, J gene, CDR3 protein, CDR3 DNA. The D gene is left open where the match is weak. Only part of the rows carry a size: once, few, many, or a class if the clone is expanded.

TRBV7-2	TRBD2	many	TRBJ2-1	CASSLGTSGGLFF	TGTGCCAGCAGCTTAGGGACTAGCGGGGGGTTGTTCTTC
TRBV10-2	NA	many	TRBJ1-1	CASSEGQGNTEAFF	TGCGCCAGCAGTGAGGGTCAGGGGAACACTGAAGCTTTCTTT
TRBV12-3/TRBV12-4	NA	many	TRBJ1-4	CASSLTRWATNEKLFF	TGTGCCAGCAGTTTGACCAGATGGGCAACTAATGAAAAACTGTTTTTT
TRBV28	TRBD1	many	TRBJ1-2	CASSTTGTGVNYGYTF	TGTGCCAGCAGTACTACCGGGACAGGGGTTAACTATGGCTACACCTTC
TRBV4-3	NA	many	TRBJ2-7	CASSLSGGNYEQYF	TGCGCCAGCAGCCTCTCGGGCGGGAACTACGAGCAGTACTTC
TRBV3-2	NA	many	TRBJ2-1	CASSQTRPQGGRTPNPSYNEQFF	TGTGCCAGCAGCCAAACCCGCCCCCAGGGCGGGAGGACTCCGAACCCGTCCTACAATGAGCAGTTCTTC
TRBV30	NA	NA	TRBJ2-6	CAWNRLGLSGANVLTF	TGTGCCTGGAATCGCTTGGGGCTCTCTGGGGCCAACGTCCTGACTTTC
TRBV24-1	TRBD1	many	TRBJ1-2	CATRGRDRASGYTF	TGTGCCACCAGAGGCCGGGACAGAGCCTCCGGCTACACCTTC
TRBV3-1	TRBD2	NA	TRBJ2-7	CASSQPTSPAYEQYF	TGTGCCAGCAGCCAACCGACTAGCCCGGCCTACGAGCAGTACTTC
TRBV12-3/TRBV12-4	NA	few	TRBJ1-1	CASSSGAGNTEAFF	TGTGCCAGCAGCTCCGGCGCCGGTAACACTGAAGCTTTCTTT
TRBV6-4	TRBD1	many	TRBJ1-6	CASSEGGGGNSPLHF	TGTGCCAGCAGTGAAGGCGGAGGGGGCAATTCACCCCTCCACTTT
TRBV12-3/TRBV12-4	TRBD1	many	TRBJ2-7	CASSPPRDSSYEQYF	TGTGCCAGCAGTCCTCCCCGGGACAGCTCCTACGAGCAGTACTTC
TRBV7-2	NA	NA	TRBJ1-3	CASSFRAGGLSSSRSGNTIYF	TGTGCCAGCAGCTTCCGGGCGGGGGGGCTAAGTTCTTCTAGATCTGGAAACACCATATATTTT
TRBV7-8	NA	few	TRBJ1-1	CASSLNRWANTEAFF	TGTGCCAGCAGCTTAAACCGGTGGGCGAACACTGAAGCTTTCTTT
TRBV6-2/TRBV6-3	NA	NA	TRBJ1-1	CASTLRGARDTEAFF	TGTGCCAGCACCCTACGAGGGGCGAGAGACACTGAAGCTTTCTTT
TRBV15	TRBD1	many	TRBJ1-6	CATSPGTGTNSPLHF	TGTGCCACAAGCCCAGGGACAGGGACTAATTCACCCCTCCACTTT
TRBV30	NA	many	TRBJ2-3	CAWSGTAADTQYF	TGTGCCTGGAGTGGGACAGCGGCAGATACGCAGTATTTT
TRBV4-1	NA	NA	TRBJ1-3	CASSQVAGSGNTIYF	TGCGCCAGCAGCCAAGTAGCCGGCTCTGGAAACACCATATATTTT
TRBV6-5	NA	few	TRBJ1-1	CASRPTRRLTEAFF	TGTGCCAGCAGGCCCACGCGGCGCCTCACTGAAGCTTTCTTT
TRBV6-6	TRBD2	many	TRBJ2-3	CASSRSGGSDTQYF	TGTGCCAGCAGCAGGAGCGGGGGGTCAGATACGCAGTATTTT
TRBV5-1	NA	many	TRBJ1-3	CASSLDGTLGNTIYF	TGCGCCAGCAGCTTGGACGGGACCCTTGGAAACACCATATATTTT
TRBV27	TRBD1	few	TRBJ2-1	CASSARQGAKQFF	TGTGCCAGCAGTGCCAGACAGGGGGCGAAGCAGTTCTTC
TRBV9	NA	few	TRBJ1-1	CASNTDGLNTEAFF	TGTGCCAGCAATACGGACGGGTTGAACACTGAAGCTTTCTTT
TRBV2	NA	many	TRBJ2-5	CATFGPYQETQYF	TGTGCCACCTTCGGACCGTACCAAGAGACCCAGTACTTC
TRBV28	NA	many	TRBJ1-1	CAHGSMELFF	TGTGCACACGGTTCCATGGAGTTATTCTTT
TRBV11-2	NA	few	TRBJ2-2	CASSLEAGVAGELFF	TGTGCCAGCAGCTTAGAGGCCGGGGTGGCCGGGGAGCTGTTTTTT
TRBV5-5	NA	many	TRBJ1-4	CASSLRTENEKLFF	TGTGCCAGCAGCTTACGGACAGAGAATGAAAAACTGTTTTTT